These T cell receptor beta chains were read from a single sample in a study of memory CD4+ T cells and cytomegalovirus serostatus. Data came from immunoSEQ multiplex PCR; TCRdb stores just in-frame clones and leaves some out. The table has 46,000 or so clones, approximately 78% seen once; the top ten hold approximately 0.85%. Sample: memory CD4+ T cells from blood. The receptor source for this set is an adult in good health and CMV-seronegative. Both conserved end residues are trimmed from each CDR3. The D gene is left open where the match is weak. Only some rows state a clone size, as once, few, many or a class for expanded clones.

j_call clone_size d_call v_call cdr3_aa
TRBJ1-4 once TRBD1 TRBV5-4 ASSYDRGRRGATNEKLF
TRBJ1-5 . . TRBV19 ASSFPDQPQH
TRBJ2-2 . TRBD1 TRBV7-9 ASSSFRGQAGELF
TRBJ1-1 once TRBD1 TRBV28 ASSSQGLEAF
TRBJ1-1 . TRBD1 TRBV14 ASSQADRDSPKDI
TRBJ2-4 . . TRBV5-1 ASSQQTAQNIQY
TRBJ1-2 . TRBD1 TRBV15 ATSMDRNPGYT
TRBJ1-5 . TRBD1 TRBV5-1 ASSLGQGEGPQH
TRBJ1-4 . . TRBV6-1 ASSEAGAFEKLF
TRBJ1-2 . TRBD1 TRBV27 ASSFLGTANYGYT
TRBJ1-4 . . TRBV6-1 ASSTGPFNEKLF
TRBJ2-1 . . TRBV7-2 ASSASGVPEQF
TRBJ1-3 . . TRBV30 AWSPVTGNTIY
TRBJ1-5 few . TRBV4-1 ASSQVNMGFLSNQPQH
TRBJ2-3 once TRBD2 TRBV5-8 ASSLRDYQDTQY
TRBJ1-1 few TRBD1 TRBV7-9 ASSLTGAQNTEAF
TRBJ1-3 . TRBD1 TRBV30 AWSHSGQGAGNTIY
TRBJ1-2 . . TRBV28 ASISGSYGYT
TRBJ1-1 . . TRBV28 ASPPRGLFTEAF
TRBJ2-2 . . TRBV28 ASNSLSAVGHWSGELF
TRBJ1-1 . . TRBV11-3 ASSFSTNAEAF
TRBJ2-7 . TRBD1 TRBV19 ASSITGQGAYEQY
TRBJ2-3 . TRBD2 TRBV7-3 ASSLLGGEDTQY
TRBJ1-1 . . TRBV5-8 ASSRLVNTEAF
TRBJ2-1 . TRBD2 TRBV6-5 ASSYEAGGGAV
TRBJ1-1 . . TRBV5-6 ASSLVDGTPTEAF
TRBJ1-3 . . TRBV5-1 ASSSNPTGFSGNTIY
TRBJ2-6 once TRBD1 TRBV7-3 ASSQNRGDSGANVLT
TRBJ2-3 . TRBD2 TRBV7-8 ASSPSSGGADTQY
TRBJ2-6 . . TRBV7-3 ASSSHSGARAGANVLT
TRBJ1-1 few TRBD1 TRBV4-2 ASSQEGTGAEAF
TRBJ2-7 . . TRBV29-1 SVEEGIDEQY
TRBJ2-7 . TRBD2 TRBV5-1 ASSPIPGGSYEQY
TRBJ1-6 once TRBD1 TRBV27 ASGPGQGVPSSYNSPLH
TRBJ2-3 . . TRBV4-3 ASSQVHGGADTQY
TRBJ1-2 . TRBD1 TRBV5-4 ASSGGQGFNYGYT
TRBJ1-2 few . TRBV2 ASTRVGGDGYT
TRBJ2-5 . . TRBV5-8 ASSLTGLPSGTQY
TRBJ1-1 . . TRBV7-6 ASSRTENTEAF
TRBJ2-7 . . TRBV15 ATSPGTSYEQY
TRBJ2-3 . . TRBV19 ASTDRRGHTDTQY
TRBJ1-4 . . TRBV5-1 ASMRQPVPNEKLF
TRBJ2-1 . TRBD2 TRBV7-2 ASSRGLAGNEQF
TRBJ2-7 . . TRBV7-8 ASSLLGTSTYEQY
TRBJ1-6 . . TRBV5-8 ASSLFLSPLH